This TCR beta chain was profiled in a study of blood T cell repertoires in COVID-19. Looking at the study overall: Acute-phase and convalescent COVID-19 samples originated in the United States, Italy and Spain.

The CDR3 consists of 13 residues. The V gene end was trimmed by 5 bases and the J gene end by 6 bases; junction bases not matched to a gene: 6. Germline CDR1 is SEHNR and CDR2 is FQNEAQ (reference sequence). Produced via immunoSEQ multiplex PCR; TCRdb's table is partial and in-frame only. The table includes 150,000 to 200,000 clones, roughly 78% detected once. The chain is built from TRBV7-9 and TRBJ1-2, with 7 bases that match TRBD1. The source of this sequence is a woman older than 75 with active or convalescent COVID-19. Input material: peripheral blood. This CDR3 reads CASSPRTGDGYTF. CDR3 DNA: TGTGCCAGCAGCCCCCGGACAGGAGATGGCTACACCTTC.